The source of this TCR beta chain is a study of shared clonotypes between healthy human individuals. Broader study findings: Rarefaction demonstrated incomplete sorted-subset sequencing despite large depth. Sampling covered blood only; tissue repertoires likely differ.

CD45RA-negative memory and CD45RA+ naive subsets were split from the CD4+ cells. Turning to this clone: The antigen is unknown.

Method: immunoSEQ multiplex PCR; TCRdb's copy keeps in-frame clones and lacks some. The sample records some 1.4 million clones, approximately 96% being singletons. The germline V and J ends were trimmed by 0 bases and 5 bases, with 14 bases remaining between them. The CDR3 is 15 residues long. The germline V gene has CDR1 SGHRS and CDR2 YFSETQ. This sequence was found in a man in his thirties or forties in good health. The sequencing sample was made of naive CD4+ T cells sorted from blood. Subset reported: CD45RA+ positively selected. The rearrangement uses TRBV5-1 and TRBJ2-5, with no clear D. CDR3 coding DNA: TGCGCCAGCAGCTTGGCCCGTCGGGTCGGGGAGACCCAGTACTTC. It translates to CASSLARRVGETQYF. The variable domain in full, with the rest retrieved from reference TRBV5-1 and TRBJ2-5, is KAGVTQTPRYLIKTRGQQVTLSCSPISGHRSVSWYQQTPGQGLQFLFEYFSETQRNKGNFPGRFSGRQFSNSRSEMNVSTLELGDSALYLCASSLARRVGETQYFGPGTRLLVL.